The 29 T cell receptor beta chains reported below all come from one sample, sequenced in a study of T cell responses to AZD1222 COVID-19 vaccine. The method was immunoSEQ multiplex PCR; TCRdb's version includes in-frame clones alone and lacks a portion of them. Here the sample spans over 120,000 clones, 92% being singletons. This sample comprised peripheral blood, obtained 28 days after the second AZD1222 dose. Receptors were obtained from an adult who received the AZD1222 COVID-19 vaccine.

The chain couples TRBV5-1 to TRBJ1-1, with D perhaps matching TRBD1 (6 bases). Trimming left V 0 bases short and J 4 bases short, with 13 bases between. The CDR3 contains 15 residues. The germline gives CDR1 SGHRS, CDR2 YFSETQ. The CDR3: CASSLAGQWTTEAFF. The CDR3 nucleotides read TGCGCCAGCAGCTTGGCCGGACAGTGGACCACTGAAGCTTTCTTT.

The rearrangement links TRBV11-2 to TRBJ2-1; D is perhaps TRBD2 (6 bases). CDR3 size: 14 residues. Germline values: CDR1 SGHAT, CDR2 FQNNGV. V dropped 4 bases and J dropped 9 bases, with 16 bases sitting between them. CDR3 protein: CASSYRGNSREQFF. In nucleotides, the CDR3 is TGTGCCAGCAGCTACCGGGGGAACAGTCGTGAGCAGTTCTTC.

The chain has TRBV19 and TRBJ1-3; D unresolved. The CDR3 has 14 residues. The ends were cut back, 6 bases at V and 0 bases at J, with 9 bases in the middle. Germline V gives CDR1 LNHDA, CDR2 SQIVND (reference sequence). CDR3 in amino acids: CASRTAFSGNTIYF. CDR3 coding DNA: TGTGCCAGTAGGACTGCTTTCTCTGGAAACACCATATATTTT.

The chain recombines TRBV5-4 with TRBJ2-5; TRBD2 matches at 10 bases. With V trimmed by 4 bases and J by 5 bases, 17 bases remained unmatched. CDR3 length: 18 residues. CDR1 is SGHNT and CDR2 is YYREEE in the germline V gene (reference sequence). The CDR3 protein is CASSQGVQTAGGGETQYF. The CDR3 DNA follows: TGTGCCAGCAGCCAAGGAGTGCAGACAGCGGGAGGGGGGGAGACCCAGTACTTC.

CDR3 sequence: CASSQMGYEQYF. CDR3 nucleotides: TGTGCCAGCAGCCAGATGGGCTACGAGCAGTACTTC. The chain recombines TRBV9 with TRBJ2-7; D remains unclear. CDR3 length: 12 amino acids. Germline CDR1 reads SGDLS; CDR2 reads YYNGEE. V dropped 4 bases and J dropped 3 bases, with 8 bases sitting between them.

The chain carries TRBV30 and TRBJ1-2; D is uncertain. V was shortened by 1 base and J by 2 bases, with 5 bases between the two germline ends. The CDR3 totals 12 residues. Germline V lookup: CDR1 GTSNPN, CDR2 SVGIG (reference sequence). This CDR3 reads CAWSAANYGYTF. The CDR3, as DNA: TGTGCCTGGAGTGCAGCGAACTATGGCTACACCTTC.

The chain couples TRBV20-1 to TRBJ2-1, with 8 nucleotides matching TRBD2. After removal of 5 bases from V and 12 bases from J, the junction contained 6 bases not matched to a gene. Germline V lookup: CDR1 DFQATT, CDR2 SNEGSKA (reference sequence). This CDR3 region has 11 residues. Here the CDR3 reads CSALHLAGQFF. The CDR3 DNA reads TGCAGTGCTCTCCACCTAGCGGGGCAGTTCTTC.

The J gene is TRBJ2-1, the V gene TRBV28; 12 bases agree with TRBD2. The germline gives CDR1 MDHEN, CDR2 SYDVKM. This CDR3 has 19 residues. The J segment lost 0 bases and the V segment lost 6 bases, leaving 12 bases of the junction unmatched. The CDR3 loop reads CASRTPGLAGVSSYNEQFF. The CDR3 DNA sequence: TGTGCCAGCAGGACCCCGGGACTAGCGGGTGTAAGCTCCTACAATGAGCAGTTCTTC. Full variable domain (outside the CDR3, taken from reference TRBV28 and TRBJ2-1): DVKVTQSSRYLVKRTGEKVFLECVQDMDHENMFWYRQDPGLGLRLIYFSYDVKMKEKGDIPEGYSVSREKKERFSLILESASTNQTSMYLCASRTPGLAGVSSYNEQFFGPGTRLTVL.

The chain is built from TRBV27 and TRBJ2-3; no firm D call. CDR1 is MNHEY, CDR2 SMNVEV, per germline (reference sequence). The CDR3 totals 17 residues. V gave up 10 bases and J gave up 1 base, with 24 bases separating them. The CDR3 DNA is TGTGCCACCTCAACGGCTGGGTTCCCACCGGGCACAGATACGCAGTATTTT. Translation: CATSTAGFPPGTDTQYF.

The CDR3 loop reads CSARRDTEAFF. The CDR3 DNA follows: TGCAGTGCTAGAAGGGATACTGAAGCTTTCTTT. V and J are TRBV20-1 and TRBJ1-1, with D unresolved. Deletions cut 2 bases from V and 5 bases from J, with 6 bases between. Germline V gene sequence: CDR1 DFQATT, CDR2 SNEGSKA (reference sequence). The CDR3 has 11 amino acids.

V is TRBV28 and J is TRBJ2-1, with 14 nucleotides matching TRBD2. V trimming: 5 bases; J trimming: 2 bases; junction bases outside the gene matches: 5. The CDR3 sequence is 17 residues long. In germline, CDR1 is MDHEN, CDR2 SYDVKM. For the CDR3, the DNA is TGTGCCAGCAGTCCCCCGGGACTAGCGGGAGCCTACAATGAGCAGTTCTTC. Its translation: CASSPPGLAGAYNEQFF.

The rearrangement joins TRBV27 to TRBJ1-5; TRBD1 matches 12 bases. Germline CDR1 is MNHEY and CDR2 is SMNVEV (reference sequence). J lost 4 bases, V lost 4 bases, and 11 bases had no gene match. This CDR3 region has 18 residues. CDR3 coding DNA: TGTGCCAGCAGTTGGGTGGGACAGGGGGCGCGGAGGAATCAGCCCCAGCATTTT. This translates into CASSWVGQGARRNQPQHF.

The V gene is TRBV7-9, the J gene TRBJ2-1; D might be TRBD1 (6 bases). The CDR3 length is 14 residues. CDR1 is SEHNR, CDR2 FQNEAQ, per germline (reference sequence). V was cut by 5 bases and J by 5 bases, with 13 bases left in between. For the CDR3, the DNA is TGTGCCAGCAGCCCGATGGGACAAAACAATGAGCAGTTCTTC. It is translated as CASSPMGQNNEQFF.

The rearrangement links TRBV27 to TRBJ1-2, with 8 bases matching TRBD1. The V gene end was trimmed by 6 bases and the J gene end by 8 bases; junction bases not matched to a gene: 8. Germline V gene sequence: CDR1 MNHEY, CDR2 SMNVEV (reference sequence). The CDR3 spans 13 residues. CDR3 sequence (DNA): TGTGCCAGCAGGGCTCAGGGGGCGTCCGGCTACACCTTC. It codes for CASRAQGASGYTF.

This rearrangement joins TRBV5-1 to TRBJ2-1; 12 bases agree with TRBD2. The ends lost 3 bases at V and 1 base at J; junction bases unmatched: 8. Germline V lookup: CDR1 SGHRS, CDR2 YFSETQ. The CDR3 totals 18 residues. The DNA of the CDR3 is TGCGCCAGCAGCTCCCCGGGACTAGCGGGCGCATCCTACAATGAGCAGTTCTTC. This translates into CASSSPGLAGASYNEQFF.

As concerns this clone: An end of the junction does not agree with germline; a read error may underlie this. This sequence joins TRBV11-2 and TRBJ2-7, with D perhaps being TRBD1 or TRBD2 (7 bases each). CDR1 is SGHAT, CDR2 FQNNGV, per germline. The CDR3 has 12 residues. As DNA, the CDR3 is TGTGCCAGCAGTCCCCTCGGGGGGACAGCTCTCTTC. It codes for CASSPLGGTALF.

The chain links TRBV5-4 to TRBJ1-4, with TRBD1 matching 7 bases. CDR1 and CDR2 (germline): SGHNT, YYREEE (reference sequence). Losses at the gene ends were 4 bases for V and 8 bases for J; bases not matched to a gene: 8. This CDR3 has 14 amino acids. CDR3 region: CASSLKGAEEKLFF. The CDR3 nucleotides are TGTGCCAGCAGCCTAAAGGGGGCTGAGGAAAAACTGTTTTTT.

The V and J genes are TRBV2 and TRBJ1-5; D is unresolved. V lost 0 bases to trimming and J lost 0 bases, with 9 bases between them. The CDR3 sequence is 16 residues long. Germline lookup yields CDR1 SNHLY and CDR2 FYNNEI. CDR3 loop: CASSEAGAYSNQPQHF. Written as DNA, the CDR3 is TGTGCCAGCAGTGAAGCGGGAGCGTATAGCAATCAGCCCCAGCATTTT.

This clone was found a few times. The V and J genes are TRBV15 and TRBJ2-7, with D tentatively TRBD1 (6 bases). This CDR3 is 15 amino acids long. V was shortened by 5 bases and J by 5 bases, with 19 bases between the two germline ends. CDR1 LNHNV and CDR2 YYDKDF come from the germline V gene (reference sequence). The CDR3 DNA reads TGTGCCACCAGCGGGCCCCAGGGGCCCTCGGACGAGCAGTACTTC. Residues: CATSGPQGPSDEQYF.

This clone occurred once. CDR3 sequence: CASSYPRDRPGGQPQHF. Written as DNA, the CDR3 is TGTGCCAGCAGTTACCCGAGGGACAGGCCAGGAGGTCAGCCCCAGCATTTT. The chain has TRBV6-2 or TRBV6-3 and TRBJ1-5; TRBD1 agrees at 8 bases. Germline trimming cut 2 bases from V and 6 bases from J; bases unmatched to any gene: 12. Germline CDR1 reads MNHEY; CDR2 reads SVGEGT. The CDR3 runs to 17 residues.

Remarks on this clone: One end of the junction does not line up with germline, which may come from a read error. The V call is TRBV5-6, the J call TRBJ1-2, with 8 bases matching TRBD1. Germline values: CDR1 SGHDT, CDR2 YYEEEE. The length of the CDR3 is 14 residues. The CDR3 nucleotides read TGTGCCAGCAGCTTCGGGACAGGTCCCTATCGCTACACCTTC. Protein sequence: CASSFGTGPYRYTF.

The rearrangement links TRBV30 to TRBJ1-4; no clear D gene. With 2 bases removed from V and 8 bases from J, the gap between germline ends came to 18 bases. The CDR3 is 15 residues long. The germline V gene encodes CDR1 GTSNPN and CDR2 SVGIG (reference sequence). CDR3 protein: CAWSRDRALNEKLFF. For the CDR3, the DNA is TGTGCCTGGAGTCGTGACCGGGCCCTTAACGAAAAACTGTTTTTT.

The chain is built from TRBV6-5 and TRBJ2-7; TRBD1 matches 7 bases. The CDR3 is 14 amino acids. Looked up from germline, CDR1 is MNHEY and CDR2 is SVGAGI. The J segment lost 1 base and the V segment lost 5 bases, leaving 5 bases of the junction unmatched. The CDR3 DNA sequence: TGTGCCAGCAGTAGACAGGGACGTTCCTACGAGCAGTACTTC. As protein: CASSRQGRSYEQYF.

The chain employs TRBV30 and TRBJ1-3; no clear D gene. Looked up from germline, CDR1 is GTSNPN and CDR2 is SVGIG (reference sequence). There are 14 residues in the CDR3. Trimming stripped 0 bases from V and 4 bases from J, with 10 bases between. The chain's CDR3 is CAWSVTLNGNTIYF. The DNA for the CDR3 is TGTGCCTGGAGTGTAACGCTGAACGGAAACACCATATATTTT. The variable domain in full, with the rest retrieved from reference TRBV30 and TRBJ1-3, is SQTIHQWPATLVQPVGSPLSLECTVEGTSNPNLYWYRQAAGRGLQLLFYSVGIGQISSEVPQNLSASRPQDRQFILSSKKLLLSDSGFYLCAWSVTLNGNTIYFGEGSWLTVV.

CDR3 sequence: CAWSGDRNNEQFF. CDR3 DNA sequence: TGTGCCTGGAGTGGGGACAGGAACAATGAGCAGTTCTTC. The chain couples TRBV30 to TRBJ2-1, with 8 nucleotides matching TRBD1. CDR3 length: 13 residues. Germline V gene lookup returns CDR1 GTSNPN and CDR2 SVGIG (reference sequence). The V and J ends lost 1 base and 5 bases, in that order; junction bases with no gene match: 1.

This clone was observed a single time. This rearrangement joins TRBV20-1 to TRBJ2-2; D uncertain. This CDR3 comprises 14 residues. Germline-derived CDR1 and CDR2 are DFQATT and SNEGSKA (reference sequence). The V and J ends lost 3 bases and 1 base respectively, with 9 bases between them. The CDR3 sequence: CSASRFWNTGELFF. CDR3 nucleotide sequence: TGCAGTGCTAGTAGGTTCTGGAACACCGGGGAGCTGTTTTTT.

The rearrangement links TRBV11-3 to TRBJ2-2; TRBD2 matches at 13 bases. The CDR3 is 19 amino acids. In germline, CDR1 is SGHNT, CDR2 YENEEA. After removal of 0 bases from V and 6 bases from J, the junction contained 10 bases not matched to a gene. The CDR3 sequence is CASSLDSPGLAGVAGELFF. The CDR3 DNA is TGTGCCAGCAGCTTAGATTCCCCCGGACTAGCGGGAGTGGCCGGGGAGCTGTTTTTT.

Concerning this clone: Germline and junction disagree at one end, which may indicate a read error. This chain links TRBV24-1 with TRBJ1-3; D might be TRBD1 (5 bases). The germline V gene encodes CDR1 KGHDR and CDR2 SFDVKD. The CDR3 has 15 residues. CDR3 coding DNA: TGTGCCACCAGTGACCCCGGGGGAGCTGGGAACACCATATATTTT. Amino acid sequence: CATSDPGGAGNTIYF.

This chain connects TRBV6-1 to TRBJ1-1, with D perhaps TRBD1 (6 bases). The V gene lost 6 bases and the J gene lost 8 bases, with 7 bases spanning the gap. The CDR3 is 10 amino acids. Germline CDR1 and CDR2: MNHNS and SASEGT. CDR3 in amino acids: CASRQGEAFF. CDR3 nucleotides: TGTGCCAGCAGGCAGGGGGAAGCTTTCTTT.